This is a list of T cell receptor beta chains from one sample in a study of Tregs in tolerant kidney transplant recipients. The protocol was immunoSEQ multiplex PCR, while the TCRdb copy is restricted to in-frame clones and leaves out a portion. The sample consists of tens of thousands of clones, approximately 94% of them appearing once. This sample comprised CD4+ T cells from blood (PBMCs), obtained 12 months after the transplant. These receptors originate from a human patient who received a combined kidney and bone marrow transplant. The graft donor may be the source of some T cells. Both conserved end residues are part of each CDR3. A D gene is named only where the DNA matches it firmly. Some rows mark clone size as missing; the rest say once, few, many or name a class of expanded clone.

>14|-|TRBJ2-5|TRBV5-6|-
CASSLARGGETQYF
TGTGCCAGCAGCCTGGCGCGGGGAGGTGAGACCCAGTACTTC
>15|-|TRBJ2-7|TRBV27|TRBD2
CASSDTSGRRYEQYF
TGTGCCAGCAGTGATACTAGCGGGAGAAGATACGAGCAGTACTTC
>15|-|TRBJ2-1|TRBV7-6|TRBD2
CASSPPGLAYNEQFF
TGTGCCAGCAGCCCACCGGGACTAGCATACAATGAGCAGTTCTTC
>14|-|TRBJ1-1|TRBV5-4|-
CASSWGTRGTEAFF
TGTGCCAGCAGCTGGGGGACACGTGGGACTGAAGCTTTCTTT
>15|-|TRBJ2-3|TRBV25-1|-
CASSAAGLVTDTQYF
TGTGCCAGCAGTGCGGCAGGGCTTGTCACAGATACGCAGTATTTT
>16|-|TRBJ2-2|TRBV4-1|-
CASSHRGQKNTGELFF
TGCGCCAGCAGCCATCGGGGACAAAAGAACACCGGGGAGCTGTTTTTT
>14|once|TRBJ2-5|TRBV9|-
CASSVGAGQETQYF
TGTGCCAGCAGCGTAGGAGCAGGCCAAGAGACCCAGTACTTC
>15|-|TRBJ2-3|TRBV6-1|-
CASSEGLVGTDTQYF
TGTGCCAGCAGTGAAGGACTAGTGGGCACAGATACGCAGTATTTT
>15|-|TRBJ2-1|TRBV10-3|TRBD2
CAIRASGGGYNEQFF
TGTGCCATCAGGGCCAGCGGGGGGGGTTACAATGAGCAGTTCTTC
>15|few|TRBJ1-2|TRBV11-2|-
CASSLGVGSGYGYTF
TGTGCCAGCAGCTTAGGTGTAGGCTCGGGCTATGGCTACACCTTC
>13|-|TRBJ2-7|TRBV5-6|-
CASSQRGIYEQYF
TGTGCCAGCAGCCAGAGAGGGATCTACGAGCAGTACTTC
>20|-|TRBJ2-3|TRBV4-2|TRBD2
CASSRDRLAGSPSPPDTQYF
TGTGCCAGCAGCAGAGATAGGCTAGCGGGGTCCCCCTCTCCCCCAGATACGCAGTATTTT
>15|-|TRBJ2-7|TRBV18|TRBD1
CASSAPGQGPYEQYF
TGTGCCAGCTCAGCCCCGGGACAGGGCCCCTACGAGCAGTACTTC
>15|-|TRBJ1-4|TRBV27|TRBD1
CASSSYRGANEKLFF
TGTGCCAGCAGTTCGTACAGGGGAGCTAATGAAAAACTGTTTTTT
>15|-|TRBJ1-6|TRBV9|-
CASSVAPGRDSPLHF
TGTGCCAGCAGCGTAGCGCCAGGGAGGGATTCACCCCTCCACTTT
>14|once|TRBJ2-1|TRBV7-2|-
CASSLISRYNEQFF
TGTGCCAGCAGCTTGATTTCCAGATACAATGAGCAGTTCTTC
>14|-|TRBJ1-1|TRBV7-2|-
CASSLVAPDTEAFF
TGTGCCAGCAGCTTAGTTGCCCCGGACACTGAAGCTTTCTTT
>13|-|TRBJ2-1|TRBV12-5|-
CASGLVGGTEQFF
TGTGCTAGTGGTTTGGTGGGAGGTACTGAGCAGTTCTTC
>15|-|TRBJ1-3|TRBV5-1|-
CASSSVPSSGNTIYF
TGCGCCAGCAGCTCGGTCCCCTCATCTGGAAACACCATATATTTT
>14|-|TRBJ2-5|TRBV7-2|TRBD2
CASSSRGGSETQYF
TGTGCCAGCAGCTCTCGCGGGGGGTCGGAGACCCAGTACTTC
>15|-|TRBJ1-5|TRBV27|TRBD1
CASRLRTGPDQPQHF
TGTGCCAGCAGACTCCGGACAGGGCCCGACCAGCCCCAGCATTTT
>19|-|TRBJ2-2|TRBV29-1|TRBD2
CSVLPQRTSGRWGTGELFF
TGCAGCGTGCTCCCCCAAAGGACTAGCGGGAGGTGGGGCACCGGGGAGCTGTTTTTT
>11|-|TRBJ2-3|TRBV28|-
CASSYQNTQYF
TGTGCCAGCAGTTATCAGAATACGCAGTATTTT
>16|-|TRBJ2-5|TRBV7-9|-
CASSTTGSPRGETQYF
TGTGCCAGCAGCACAACAGGGTCCCCCCGGGGCGAGACCCAGTACTTC
>14|-|TRBJ1-3|TRBV4-1|-
CASSQGTVGNTIYF
TGCGCCAGCAGCCAAGGGACAGTGGGAAACACCATATATTTT
>16|-|TRBJ1-6|TRBV7-5|-
CVRSWSPGTATSPLHF
TGTGTCAGAAGCTGGTCCCCCGGGACAGCGACTTCACCCCTCCACTTT
>17|-|TRBJ2-7|TRBV7-9|-
CASSLGVGGHTPDEQYF
TGTGCCAGCAGCTTAGGGGTCGGGGGTCACACCCCCGACGAGCAGTACTTC
>16|-|TRBJ1-6|TRBV19|-
CASSMRGPKYNSPLHF
TGTGCCAGTAGTATGCGGGGGCCTAAGTATAATTCACCCCTCCACTTT
>13|-|TRBJ1-1|TRBV6-6|-
CASSFGVNPEAFF
TGTGCCAGCAGCTTCGGGGTGAACCCTGAAGCTTTCTTT
>15|once|TRBJ2-3|TRBV6-5|-
CASSSVQTSTDTQYF
TGTGCCAGCAGCTCCGTCCAGACTAGCACAGATACGCAGTATTTT
>12|-|TRBJ1-1|TRBV2|-
CASSLRGTEAFF
TGTGCCAGCAGTCTTAGGGGTACTGAAGCTTTCTTT
>14|-|TRBJ1-5|TRBV2|-
CASSEQGFEQPQHF
TGTGCCAGCAGTGAACAGGGATTCGAACAGCCCCAGCATTTT
>14|once|TRBJ1-1|TRBV7-2|TRBD1
CASSSQGAGTEAFF
TGTGCCAGCAGCTCACAGGGGGCGGGAACTGAAGCTTTCTTT
>15|-|TRBJ2-4|TRBV6-1|-
CASSVGGAAKNIQYF
TGTGCCAGCAGTGTCGGCGGGGCAGCCAAAAACATTCAGTACTTC
>13|-|TRBJ1-6|TRBV4-1|-
CASSAGLGSPLHF
TGCGCCAGCAGCGCGGGCCTCGGATCACCCCTCCACTTT
>17|-|TRBJ1-5|TRBV4-2|-
CASSQDSGQHSNQPQHF
TGTGCCAGCAGCCAAGATTCCGGACAGCATAGCAATCAGCCCCAGCATTTT
>14|-|TRBJ1-2|TRBV5-4|-
CASSLGRTAYGYTF
TGTGCCAGCAGCTTGGGGAGGACAGCCTATGGCTACACCTTC
>12|-|TRBJ1-1|TRBV11-3|-
CASSLVGGEAFF
TGTGCCAGCAGCTTAGTTGGAGGTGAAGCTTTCTTT
>15|-|TRBJ2-3|TRBV7-3|-
CASSSDYRSPDTQYF
TGTGCCAGCAGCTCGGACTACCGCTCACCAGATACGCAGTATTTT
>14|-|TRBJ2-3|TRBV11-2|-
CASSPGTVVDTQYF
TGTGCCAGCAGCCCTGGGACTGTGGTAGATACGCAGTATTTT
>15|-|TRBJ1-6|TRBV18|-
CASSPYRGRDSPLHF
TGTGCCAGCTCACCATATCGGGGTCGAGATTCACCCCTCCACTTT
>14|-|TRBJ1-3|TRBV4-2|TRBD1
CASSHRQGADTIYF
TGTGCCAGCAGCCATCGACAGGGGGCAGACACCATATATTTT
>17|-|TRBJ2-1|TRBV5-6|TRBD2
CASSLNLAGGPYNEQFF
TGTGCCAGCAGCTTGAATCTAGCGGGAGGGCCCTACAATGAGCAGTTCTTC
>14|-|TRBJ2-6|TRBV19|-
CASSLLSGANVLTF
TGTGCCAGTAGTCTCCTCTCTGGGGCCAACGTCCTGACTTTC
>14|-|TRBJ1-4|TRBV5-1|-
CASSLLSTNEKLFF
TGCGCCAGCAGCCTTCTATCAACTAATGAAAAACTGTTTTTT
>13|-|TRBJ2-7|TRBV19|TRBD1
CASNSGTGAEQYF
TGTGCCAGTAACTCCGGGACAGGGGCCGAGCAGTACTTC
>16|-|TRBJ1-2|TRBV5-5|-
CASRSVPGTQNYGYTF
TGTGCCAGCAGAAGTGTTCCGGGGACACAAAACTATGGCTACACCTTC
>13|few|TRBJ2-1|TRBV10-3|TRBD1
CAISVDRENEQFF
TGTGCCATCAGTGTTGACAGGGAGAATGAGCAGTTCTTC
>15|-|TRBJ2-2|TRBV19|TRBD1
CASSIGDRDTGELFF
TGTGCCAGTAGTATCGGGGACAGAGACACCGGGGAGCTGTTTTTT
>16|-|TRBJ2-3|TRBV15|TRBD2
CATSRGLAVDTDTQYF
TGTGCCACCAGCAGGGGACTAGCGGTAGACACAGATACGCAGTATTTT
>14|-|TRBJ2-1|TRBV4-3|-
CASSQNPVYNEQFF
TGCGCCAGCAGCCAAAATCCAGTTTACAATGAGCAGTTCTTC
>15|-|TRBJ2-3|TRBV7-3|-
CASSFGGGRVDTQYF
TGTGCCAGCAGCTTTGGGGGGGGGCGCGTAGATACGCAGTATTTT
>15|-|TRBJ1-6|TRBV5-6|TRBD1
CASSLGTGYNSPLHF
TGTGCCAGCAGCTTGGGGACAGGTTACAATTCACCCCTCCACTTT